Listed below are T cell receptor beta chains from one sample, sequenced in a study of cytomegalovirus exposure and HLA in healthy donors. The repertoire was sequenced with immunoSEQ multiplex PCR; TCRdb's copy has only in-frame clones and lacks some. The top ten clones hold around 1.2% of a sample with approximately 140,000 clones, about 80% of them seen once. Sequences were obtained from PBMCs. These receptors were collected from a girl aged 2-15 years in good health and CMV-seronegative. Both conserved end residues are part of each CDR3. D genes are given only for firm matches. Clone size is shown for a subset of rows, as once, few, many or a class of expanded clone.

d_gene	v_gene	abundance	j_gene	CDR3aa	CDR3nt
TRBD1	TRBV7-3	.	TRBJ1-2	CVSSLSLARGRGGYTF	TGTGTCAGCAGCTTAAGTCTCGCCAGGGGGCGAGGTGGCTACACCTTC
.	TRBV10-1	.	TRBJ2-7	CASSEKGDIYEQYF	TGCGCCAGCAGTGAAAAGGGGGACATCTACGAGCAGTACTTC
.	TRBV10-2	.	TRBJ1-1	CASSAQGNTEAFF	TGCGCCAGCAGTGCGCAGGGGAACACTGAAGCTTTCTTT
.	TRBV2	.	TRBJ2-7	CASSGQGRLPYEQYF	TGTGCCAGCAGTGGGCAGGGAAGGCTGCCCTACGAGCAGTACTTC
TRBD2	TRBV6-6	.	TRBJ2-7	CASSYRLAGTHEQYF	TGTGCCAGCAGTTACCGACTAGCGGGAACCCACGAGCAGTACTTC
TRBD1	TRBV25-1	.	TRBJ1-3	CASSGPRTGGRNTIYF	TGTGCCAGCAGTGGCCCCCGGACAGGGGGGAGAAACACCATATATTTT
.	TRBV7-2	.	TRBJ2-5	CASSLEIPAGRVQETQYF	TGTGCCAGCAGCTTAGAGATCCCAGCGGGCCGCGTCCAAGAGACCCAGTACTTC
.	TRBV4-2	.	TRBJ2-7	CASSQEEAGYYEQYF	TGTGCCAGCAGCCAAGAGGAGGCCGGGTACTACGAGCAGTACTTC
.	TRBV5-4	few	TRBJ2-3	CASSPILGVDTQYF	TGTGCCAGCAGCCCGATATTAGGGGTGGATACGCAGTATTTT
TRBD2	TRBV4-2	.	TRBJ2-1	CASSQVTSGGLKTYNEQFF	TGTGCCAGCAGCCAAGTCACTAGCGGGGGGCTGAAGACCTACAATGAGCAGTTCTTC
.	TRBV5-1	.	TRBJ1-4	CASSLLLGAGGEKLFF	TGCGCCAGCAGCTTGTTGTTGGGGGCCGGTGGTGAAAAACTGTTTTTT
.	TRBV15	.	TRBJ1-5	CATSGIPRQVAPQHF	TGTGCCACCAGCGGCATACCAAGACAGGTTGCGCCCCAGCATTTT
.	TRBV7-2	.	TRBJ1-2	CASSSPETNYGYTF	TGTGCCAGCAGCTCCCCGGAGACTAACTATGGCTACACCTTC
.	TRBV29-1	.	TRBJ2-1	CSVEPGGGTYNEQFF	TGCAGCGTTGAACCGGGGGGCGGGACCTACAATGAGCAGTTCTTC
.	TRBV6-4	few	TRBJ1-4	CASSLRVGEKLFF	TGTGCCAGCAGCTTGCGGGTCGGCGAAAAACTGTTTTTT
.	TRBV5-1	few	TRBJ1-1	CASSSLDTNTEAFF	TGCGCCAGCAGCTCCTTGGACACGAACACTGAAGCTTTCTTT
.	TRBV9	.	TRBJ2-2	CASSPGGISNTGELFF	TGTGCCAGCAGCCCGGGGGGCATTTCGAACACCGGGGAGCTGTTTTTT
.	TRBV19	.	TRBJ1-3	CASSINGNHPFSGNTIYF	TGTGCCAGTAGTATCAACGGGAACCACCCTTTCTCTGGAAACACCATATATTTT
TRBD1	TRBV15	.	TRBJ1-1	CATSREHRGMTEAFF	TGTGCCACCAGCAGAGAACACAGGGGGATGACTGAAGCTTTCTTT
TRBD1	TRBV7-9	once	TRBJ1-6	CASSIRTGAWNSPLHF	TGTGCCAGCAGCATCAGGACAGGGGCCTGGAATTCACCCCTCCACTTT
TRBD2	TRBV30	.	TRBJ2-3	CAWSVRSSGYSDTQYF	TGTGCCTGGAGTGTACGGTCTAGCGGGTACTCAGATACGCAGTATTTT
.	TRBV5-1	.	TRBJ2-4	CASSSLDGNIQYF	TGCGCCAGCAGTTCCCTCGACGGGAACATTCAGTACTTC
.	TRBV11-2	.	TRBJ2-6	CASSPRVGRSGANVLTF	TGTGCCAGCAGCCCCCGCGTCGGTCGCTCTGGGGCCAACGTCCTGACTTTC
TRBD1	TRBV19	.	TRBJ2-7	CASSIDRTGTSSFYEQYF	TGTGCCAGTAGTATAGATAGGACAGGGACAAGTTCGTTCTACGAGCAGTACTTC
.	TRBV28	.	TRBJ1-1	CASSPEGWGDRGTEAFF	TGTGCCAGCAGTCCTGAGGGGTGGGGGGATAGAGGCACTGAAGCTTTCTTT
TRBD1	TRBV9	few	TRBJ2-3	CASRGAGGEKPRTDTQYF	TGTGCCAGCAGGGGGGCAGGGGGCGAGAAACCTCGCACAGATACGCAGTATTTT
TRBD1	TRBV6-5	.	TRBJ1-2	CASRRGTENHGYTF	TGTGCCAGCAGGCGAGGGACAGAGAACCATGGCTACACCTTC
TRBD1	TRBV30	.	TRBJ1-1	CAWSVRQGVEAFF	TGTGCCTGGAGTGTAAGGCAGGGGGTTGAAGCTTTCTTT
TRBD1	TRBV15	.	TRBJ1-3	CATSRDTGGGNTIYF	TGTGCCACCAGCAGAGATACAGGGGGAGGAAACACCATATATTTT
.	TRBV29-1	.	TRBJ2-5	CSVGHTYQETQYF	TGCAGCGTTGGACACACGTACCAAGAGACCCAGTACTTC
TRBD1	TRBV27	.	TRBJ2-1	CASSSTGIIDEQFF	TGTGCCAGCAGTTCGACAGGGATTATAGATGAGCAGTTCTTC
.	TRBV7-2	.	TRBJ2-3	CASSFFTDTQYF	TGTGCCAGCAGCTTCTTTACAGATACGCAGTATTTT
.	TRBV7-3	.	TRBJ2-1	CASSPSSYNEQFF	TGTGCCAGTTCGCCGAGCTCCTACAATGAGCAGTTCTTC
TRBD1	TRBV5-6	.	TRBJ2-7	CASSWSDRAYEQYF	TGTGCCAGCAGCTGGTCGGACAGGGCCTACGAGCAGTACTTC
.	TRBV29-1	.	TRBJ2-1	CSGSESPYNEQFF	TGCAGCGGGAGCGAGAGTCCCTACAATGAGCAGTTCTTC
TRBD1	TRBV10-3	once	TRBJ2-2	CAISGTGGPGELFF	TGTGCCATCAGCGGGACAGGGGGACCCGGGGAGCTGTTTTTT
.	TRBV5-1	.	TRBJ2-1	CASSFPDNEQFF	TGCGCCAGCAGCTTCCCAGACAATGAGCAGTTCTTC
TRBD1	TRBV4-3	.	TRBJ1-1	CASSQGQGLNTEAFF	TGCGCCAGCAGCCAGGGACAGGGTCTGAACACTGAAGCTTTCTTT